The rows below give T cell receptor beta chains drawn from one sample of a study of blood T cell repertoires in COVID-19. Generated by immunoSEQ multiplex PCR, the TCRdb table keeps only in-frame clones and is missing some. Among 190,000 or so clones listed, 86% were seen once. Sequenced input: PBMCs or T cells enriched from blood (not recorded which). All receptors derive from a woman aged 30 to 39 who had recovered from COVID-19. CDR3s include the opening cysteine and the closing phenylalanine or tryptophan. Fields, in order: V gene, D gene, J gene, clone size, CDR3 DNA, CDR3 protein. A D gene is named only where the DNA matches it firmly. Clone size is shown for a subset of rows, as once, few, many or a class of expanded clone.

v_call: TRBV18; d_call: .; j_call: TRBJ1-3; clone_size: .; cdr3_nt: TGTGCCAGCTCAGGGGGCGCAGGCGGAAACACCATATATTTT; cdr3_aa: CASSGGAGGNTIYF
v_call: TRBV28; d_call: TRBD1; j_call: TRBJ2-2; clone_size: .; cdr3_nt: TGTGCCAGCTGGGGGGGACAGGGGACCGGGGAGCTGTTTTTT; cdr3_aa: CASWGGQGTGELFF
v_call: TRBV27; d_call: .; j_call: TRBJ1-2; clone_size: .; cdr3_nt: TGTGCCAGCAGCTCCACAGGCCCGCTCTATGGCTACACCTTC; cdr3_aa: CASSSTGPLYGYTF
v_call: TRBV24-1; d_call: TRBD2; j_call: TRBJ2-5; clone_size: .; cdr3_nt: TGTGCCACCAGTGATTTCGGGGGGGTCCAAGAGACCCAGTACTTC; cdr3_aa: CATSDFGGVQETQYF
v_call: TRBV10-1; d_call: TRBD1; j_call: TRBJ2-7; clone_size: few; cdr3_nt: TGCGCCACCCGACAGGGGGTCGGCTCCTACGAGCAGTACTTC; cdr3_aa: CATRQGVGSYEQYF
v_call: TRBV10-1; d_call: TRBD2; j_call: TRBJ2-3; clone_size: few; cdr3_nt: TGCGCCAGCAGTGACCGGCTAGCGGGTACCCCCACAGATACGCAGTATTTT; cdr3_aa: CASSDRLAGTPTDTQYF
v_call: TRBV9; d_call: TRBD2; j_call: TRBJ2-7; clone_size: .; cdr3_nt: TGTGCCAGCAGCGCTTCCGGGACTAGCGATGAGCAGTACTTC; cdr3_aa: CASSASGTSDEQYF
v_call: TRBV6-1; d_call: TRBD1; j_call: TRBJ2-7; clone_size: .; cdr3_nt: TGTGCCAGCAGTGAAGGCGGACAGGGGTTTTACGAGCAGTACTTC; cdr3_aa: CASSEGGQGFYEQYF
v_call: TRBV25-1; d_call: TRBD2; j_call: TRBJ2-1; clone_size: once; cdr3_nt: TGTGCCAGCAGTGATGCTAGCGGCTCCTACAATGAGCAGTTCTTC; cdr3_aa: CASSDASGSYNEQFF
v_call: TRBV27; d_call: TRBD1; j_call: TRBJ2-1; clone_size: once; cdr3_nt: TGTGCCAGCAGTTTGGGGGACAGGGGGTCCAGCTCCTACAATGAGCAGTTCTTC; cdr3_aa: CASSLGDRGSSSYNEQFF
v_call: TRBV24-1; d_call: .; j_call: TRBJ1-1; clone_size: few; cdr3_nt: TGTGCCACCCCCGGAGAAGATCCATTGAACACTGAAGCTTTCTTT; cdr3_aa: CATPGEDPLNTEAFF
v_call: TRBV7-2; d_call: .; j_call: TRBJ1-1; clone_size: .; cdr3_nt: TGTGCCAGCACACTATTCCTGGATCCTGAAGCTTTCTTT; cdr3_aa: CASTLFLDPEAFF
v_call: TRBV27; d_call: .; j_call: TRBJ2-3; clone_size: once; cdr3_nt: TGTGCCAGCAGGATAGCGCTCGGTCTCACAGATACGCAGTATTTT; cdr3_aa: CASRIALGLTDTQYF
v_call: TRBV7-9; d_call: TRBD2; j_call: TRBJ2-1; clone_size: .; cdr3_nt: TGTGCCAGCACCGCTAGCGGGTACTCCTACAATGAGCAGTTCTTC; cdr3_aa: CASTASGYSYNEQFF
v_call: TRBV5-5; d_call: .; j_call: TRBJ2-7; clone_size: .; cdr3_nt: TGTGCCAGCAGCCCGTTGCTCGGCGAGCAGTACTTC; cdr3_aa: CASSPLLGEQYF
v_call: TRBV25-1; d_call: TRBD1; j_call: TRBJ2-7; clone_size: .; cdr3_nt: TGTGCCAGCAGTCCCTACCGGGACAGGGACTACGAGCAGTACTTC; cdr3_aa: CASSPYRDRDYEQYF
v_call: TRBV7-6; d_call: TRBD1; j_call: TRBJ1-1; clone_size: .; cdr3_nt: TGTGCCAGCAGCGACCGGACAGGGCTAACTGAAGCTTTCTTT; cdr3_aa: CASSDRTGLTEAFF
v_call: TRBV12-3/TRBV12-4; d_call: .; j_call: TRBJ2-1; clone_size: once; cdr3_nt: TGTGCCAGCAGTTTTTTGCCAGGGTATGAGCAGTTCTTC; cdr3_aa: CASSFLPGYEQFF
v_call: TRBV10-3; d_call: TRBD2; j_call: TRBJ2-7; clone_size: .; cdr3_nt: TGTGCCATCGTTGAGGGACTAGCGGGTAGCGAGCAGTACTTC; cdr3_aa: CAIVEGLAGSEQYF
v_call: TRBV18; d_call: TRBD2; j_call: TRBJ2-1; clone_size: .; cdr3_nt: TGTGCCAGCTCACCGAAAGCGGGAGTCGGTAATGAGCAGTTCTTC; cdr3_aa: CASSPKAGVGNEQFF
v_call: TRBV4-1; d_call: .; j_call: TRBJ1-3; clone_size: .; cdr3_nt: TGCGCCAGCAGCCAAGGGAGGTCGAGGGCCCTTCGGGGAAACACCATATATTTT; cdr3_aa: CASSQGRSRALRGNTIYF
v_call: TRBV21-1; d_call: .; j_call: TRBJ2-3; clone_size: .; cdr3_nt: TGTGCCAGCAGCCGAGAATCACGGTTGGATACGCAGTATTTT; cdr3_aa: CASSRESRLDTQYF
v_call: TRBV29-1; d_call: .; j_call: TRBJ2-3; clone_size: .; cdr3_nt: TGCAGCGTTCTATACGCAGATACGCAGTATTTT; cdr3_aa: CSVLYADTQYF
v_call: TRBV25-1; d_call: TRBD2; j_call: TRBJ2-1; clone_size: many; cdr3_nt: TGTGCCAGCAGTGACCCTAGCGGGAGTTCTTACAATGAGCAGTTCTTC; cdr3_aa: CASSDPSGSSYNEQFF